The next 27 T cell receptor beta chains were all read from a single sample in a study of cytomegalovirus exposure and HLA in healthy donors. The PCR made use of 60 Vbeta and 13 Jbeta primers. Profiling relied on immunoSEQ multiplex PCR, and the TCRdb table lists in-frame clones only, not all of them. The sample carries about 94,000 clones, 50% to 75% recorded once. The sequenced sample was PBMCs. Every receptor here comes from a man aged 25 to 40 in good health and CMV-seronegative.

The chain uses TRBV7-9 and TRBJ2-7; TRBD1 agrees at 11 bases. The CDR3 is 17 amino acids. V lost 2 bases to trimming and J lost 3 bases; unmatched junction nucleotides: 9. Germline V CDR1 and CDR2: SEHNR, FQNEAQ (reference sequence). As DNA, the CDR3 is TGTGCCAGCAGCTTACCCGCCGGGACAGGGGGTAACTACGAGCAGTACTTC. Translated: CASSLPAGTGGNYEQYF.

Comments on this clone: An end of the junction does not agree with germline; a read error may underlie this. This chain uses TRBV29-1 with TRBJ2-7, with TRBD1 matching over 7 bases. The CDR3 extends over 13 amino acids. Per germline, CDR1 SQVTM and CDR2 ANQGSEA. The CDR3 nucleotides are TGCAGCATCAGGTGGGACAGCATTCGAGGGCAGTGCTTC. Translation gives CSIRWDSIRGQCF.

The CDR3 sequence is CASSTGGPEQFF. The CDR3 DNA follows: TGTGCCAGCAGCACCGGGGGGCCTGAGCAGTTCTTC. The chain combines TRBV5-4 with TRBJ2-1; D possibly corresponds to TRBD2 (7 bases). The CDR3 extends over 12 amino acids. The germline V and J ends were trimmed by 4 bases and 9 bases, with 11 bases remaining between them. CDR1 and CDR2 (germline): SGHNT, YYREEE (reference sequence).

This clone has only a few counts. The chain has TRBV15 and TRBJ2-1, with D perhaps TRBD2 (6 bases). CDR3 length: 14 amino acids. Germline CDR1 is LNHNV and CDR2 is YYDKDF (reference sequence). With 3 bases removed from V and 4 bases from J, the gap between germline ends came to 10 bases. This CDR3 is CATSSTREYNEQFF. In DNA form, the CDR3 reads TGTGCCACCAGCAGCACCCGGGAGTACAATGAGCAGTTCTTC.

The chain recombines TRBV6-5 with TRBJ2-7, with D unclear. V lost 0 bases to trimming and J lost 2 bases, with 14 bases between them. This CDR3 is 16 amino acids long. Germline V gene data show CDR1 as MNHEY and CDR2 as SVGAGI. CDR3 region: CASSYSISSRPYEQYF. In DNA form, the CDR3 reads TGTGCCAGCAGTTACTCCATCTCATCCAGGCCCTACGAGCAGTACTTC.

This clone was observed a few times. This chain links TRBV4-3 with TRBJ1-6, with D tentatively TRBD1 (5 bases). CDR3 length equals 16 residues. The germline V gene has CDR1 LGHNA and CDR2 YSLEER. The V end lost 1 base, the J end lost 9 bases, and 16 bases lay between the germline ends. The CDR3 DNA is TGCGCCAGCAGCCAAGCTTATCCAGGGCGGGGTTCACCCCTCCACTTT. Protein: CASSQAYPGRGSPLHF.

The chain carries TRBV14 and TRBJ2-3; TRBD2 matches 8 bases. In germline, CDR1 is SGHDN, CDR2 FVKESK. The CDR3 sequence is 16 residues long. Germline trimming cut 0 bases from V and 2 bases from J; bases unmatched to any gene: 4. The CDR3 loop is CASSQETGGYTDTQYF. The DNA for the CDR3 is TGTGCCAGCAGCCAAGAAACGGGAGGGTACACAGATACGCAGTATTTT.

The CDR3 loop reads CASRDRPNSGNTIYF. CDR3 DNA sequence: TGTGCCAGCCGGGACAGGCCTAACTCTGGAAACACCATATATTTT. The rearrangement joins TRBV19 to TRBJ1-3; TRBD1 aligns across 8 bases. The CDR3 totals 15 residues. J lost 0 bases, V lost 9 bases, and 7 bases had no gene match. Germline V CDR1 and CDR2: LNHDA, SQIVND (reference sequence).

This rearrangement joins TRBV5-4 to TRBJ1-2; no clear D. This CDR3 region has 11 residues. The germline V gene encodes CDR1 SGHNT and CDR2 YYREEE (reference sequence). V was shortened by 4 bases and J by 8 bases, with 9 bases between the two germline ends. CDR3 residues: CASSGRGGYTF. The DNA of the CDR3 is TGTGCCAGCAGCGGCCGGGGAGGCTACACCTTC.

This clone was counted once. CDR3 sequence reads: CASSFLSGQETQYF. The CDR3 coding sequence is TGTGCCAGCAGCTTCCTAAGCGGCCAAGAGACCCAGTACTTC. The genes are TRBV5-4 and TRBJ2-5; possibly TRBD2 for D (5 bases). The ends were cut back, 2 bases at V and 1 base at J, with 9 bases in the middle. The CDR3 extends over 14 amino acids. Germline assignment: CDR1 SGHNT and CDR2 YYREEE (reference sequence).

Notes on this clone: Germline and junction disagree at one end, which may indicate a read error. The chain joins TRBV7-7 to TRBJ2-4; D uncertain. Looked up from germline, CDR1 is SSHAT and CDR2 is FNYEAQ (reference sequence). The CDR3 covers 17 residues. The CDR3 DNA sequence: TGTGCTAGCAGCTTAGAAAAGACATTCTTAGCCAAAAACATTCAGTACTTC. Its protein product is CASSLEKTFLAKNIQYF.

J is TRBJ2-3 and V is TRBV7-9, with D uncertain. Trimming pared 4 bases from V and 0 bases from J, leaving 11 bases between. This CDR3 comprises 15 residues. Per the germline V gene, CDR1 is SEHNR and CDR2 is FQNEAQ (reference sequence). CDR3 nucleotides: TGTGCCAGCAGCTCATCAGCGTCTAGCACAGATACGCAGTATTTT. This translates into CASSSSASSTDTQYF. The variable domain in full, with the rest retrieved from reference TRBV7-9 and TRBJ2-3, is DTGVSQNPRHKITKRGQNVTFRCDPISEHNRLYWYRQTLGQGPEFLTYFQNEAQLEKSRLLSDRFSAERPKGSFSTLEIQRTEQGDSAMYLCASSSSASSTDTQYFGPGTRLTVL.

This chain uses TRBV19 with TRBJ1-5; D gene uncertain. V was pared by 5 bases and J by 2 bases, with 16 bases between. Germline lookup yields CDR1 LNHDA and CDR2 SQIVND (reference sequence). The CDR3 is made up of 16 amino acids. The CDR3 here is CASSGQVSHGNQPQHF. Written as DNA, the CDR3 is TGTGCCAGTAGTGGGCAGGTCAGCCATGGCAATCAGCCCCAGCATTTT.

This chain uses TRBV5-1 with TRBJ2-7, with 10 bases that match TRBD1. Trimming cost V 3 bases and J 1 base; bases outside gene matches: 1. The CDR3 sequence is 14 residues long. Germline V CDR1 and CDR2: SGHRS, YFSETQ. CDR3 in DNA: TGCGCCAGCAGCTGGACAGGGGGTTCCTACGAGCAGTACTTC. Translating it yields CASSWTGGSYEQYF.

The chain joins TRBV28 to TRBJ1-6; no definite D call. The CDR3 loop spans 13 amino acids. Trimming stripped 5 bases from V and 7 bases from J, with 9 bases between. CDR1 MDHEN and CDR2 SYDVKM come from the germline V gene. The CDR3, as DNA: TGTGCCAGCAGTCCACGAGCCAATTCACCCCTCCACTTT. It codes for CASSPRANSPLHF.

The rearrangement joins TRBV11-3 to TRBJ2-3, with 7 bases matching TRBD2. Germline values: CDR1 SGHNT, CDR2 YENEEA. This CDR3 has 16 residues. The V segment lost 5 bases and the J segment 0 bases; nucleotides outside the gene matches: 8. The CDR3 spells CASSQRLAHSTDTQYF. The CDR3 region has the DNA TGTGCCAGCAGCCAGCGACTAGCCCATAGCACAGATACGCAGTATTTT. Full variable domain (outside the CDR3, taken from reference TRBV11-3 and TRBJ2-3): EAGVVQSPRYKIIEKKQPVAFWCNPISGHNTLYWYLQNLGQGPELLIRYENEEAVDDSQLPKDRFSAERLKGVDSTLKIQPAELGDSAVYLCASSQRLAHSTDTQYFGPGTRLTVL.

This sequence joins TRBV9 and TRBJ1-4, with unresolved D. Looked up from germline, CDR1 is SGDLS and CDR2 is YYNGEE. V was pared by 0 bases and J by 8 bases, with 8 bases between. The length of the CDR3 is 13 residues. The CDR3 sequence: CASSVEAGEKLFF. CDR3 coding DNA: TGTGCCAGCAGCGTAGAGGCAGGCGAAAAACTGTTTTTT.

V usage is TRBV27 and J usage is TRBJ2-1; tentative D call: TRBD2 (5 bases). V was shortened by 5 bases and J by 10 bases, with 18 bases between the two germline ends. CDR3 size: 14 residues. Per the germline V gene, CDR1 is MNHEY and CDR2 is SMNVEV (reference sequence). CDR3 sequence (DNA): TGTGCCAGCAGTCTAGGCCGGGTCCCGGGGGAGCAGTTCTTC. It encodes CASSLGRVPGEQFF.

This clone was counted a few times. This chain connects TRBV7-8 to TRBJ2-7; 9 positions match TRBD2. This CDR3 has 16 residues. Germline V CDR1 and CDR2: SGHVS, FQNEAQ. V dropped 4 bases and J dropped 4; count of bases not matched to a gene: 11. The CDR3 loop is CASSSSPGTSYYEQYF. The CDR3 DNA sequence: TGTGCCAGCAGCTCAAGCCCCGGGACTAGCTATTACGAGCAGTACTTC.

The chain combines TRBV10-3 with TRBJ1-2, with TRBD1 matching over 9 bases. The V and J ends lost 5 bases and 4 bases, in that order; junction bases with no gene match: 5. The CDR3 spans 14 residues. Germline V gives CDR1 ENHRY, CDR2 SYGVKD. The CDR3 nucleotides read TGTGCCATCAGTACAGGGGGCAAAAGCTATGGCTACACCTTC. It is translated as CAISTGGKSYGYTF.

This clone appeared a few times. The chain combines TRBV9 with TRBJ2-5; D possibly corresponds to TRBD2 (5 bases). The CDR3 loop spans 15 amino acids. Between the trimmed V and J ends, which lost 1 base and 4 bases, there was a span of 14 bases. CDR1 and CDR2 from the germline V gene are SGDLS and YYNGEE. This CDR3 is CASSVSLAWGETQYF. The CDR3 DNA reads as TGTGCCAGCAGCGTAAGCCTAGCTTGGGGAGAGACCCAGTACTTC.

A few counts support this clone. The rearrangement joins TRBV6-4 to TRBJ2-6; maybe TRBD2 (7 bases). V was pared by 6 bases and J by 0 bases, with 12 bases between. The CDR3 covers 16 residues. Germline V gives CDR1 MRHNA, CDR2 SNTAGT. CDR3 in amino acids: CASSEGGFSGANVLTF. The CDR3 DNA sequence: TGTGCCAGCAGCGAGGGGGGGTTCTCTGGGGCCAACGTCCTGACTTTC.

This rearrangement joins TRBV7-9 to TRBJ1-5, with D uncertain. The CDR3 has 16 amino acids. Trimming took 4 bases from V and 0 from J, leaving 13 bases between them. Germline V gives CDR1 SEHNR, CDR2 FQNEAQ (reference sequence). The CDR3 DNA is TGTGCCAGCAGCTCAGAGGGCCCTCCTAGCAATCAGCCCCAGCATTTT. This codes for CASSSEGPPSNQPQHF.

This chain uses TRBV4-1 with TRBJ2-1, with TRBD2 matching 7 bases. Per germline, CDR1 MGHRA and CDR2 YSYEKL. Trimming cost V 3 bases and J 4 bases; bases outside gene matches: 6. The CDR3 has 15 residues. The CDR3 region has the DNA TGCGCCAGCAGCCAGTTGACTAGCCCATACAATGAGCAGTTCTTC. Protein product: CASSQLTSPYNEQFF.

The chain has TRBV27 and TRBJ2-1; TRBD2 matches at 13 bases. With V trimmed by 8 bases and J by 7 bases, 5 bases remained unmatched. Germline CDR1 MNHEY, CDR2 SMNVEV (reference sequence). The CDR3 is 14 residues long. The CDR3: CASELAGGKNEQFF. The DNA for the CDR3 is TGTGCCAGCGAACTAGCGGGAGGGAAAAATGAGCAGTTCTTC.

The chain carries TRBV9 and TRBJ2-7; D call uncertain. The CDR3 sequence is 15 residues long. Between the trimmed V and J ends, which lost 4 bases and 0 bases, there was a span of 14 bases. The germline gives CDR1 SGDLS, CDR2 YYNGEE. CDR3 region: CASSPTQVPSYEQYF. CDR3 bases: TGTGCCAGCAGCCCTACGCAGGTCCCCTCCTACGAGCAGTACTTC.

This clone has just a few counts. The V gene is TRBV7-2, the J gene TRBJ1-2, with 7 bases lining up with TRBD1. The CDR3 extends over 13 amino acids. V lost 2 bases and J lost 4; bases outside the gene matches: 1. The germline V gene encodes CDR1 SGHTA and CDR2 FQGNSA. Written as DNA, the CDR3 is TGTGCCAGCAGCTTAAACAGGGGCTATGGCTACACCTTC. Its protein is CASSLNRGYGYTF. The variable domain in full, completed from reference TRBV7-2 and TRBJ1-2, reads GAGVSQSPSNKVTEKGKDVELRCDPISGHTALYWYRQSLGQGLEFLIYFQGNSAPDKSGLPSDRFSAERTGGSVSTLTIQRTQQEDSAVYLCASSLNRGYGYTFGSGTRLTVV.